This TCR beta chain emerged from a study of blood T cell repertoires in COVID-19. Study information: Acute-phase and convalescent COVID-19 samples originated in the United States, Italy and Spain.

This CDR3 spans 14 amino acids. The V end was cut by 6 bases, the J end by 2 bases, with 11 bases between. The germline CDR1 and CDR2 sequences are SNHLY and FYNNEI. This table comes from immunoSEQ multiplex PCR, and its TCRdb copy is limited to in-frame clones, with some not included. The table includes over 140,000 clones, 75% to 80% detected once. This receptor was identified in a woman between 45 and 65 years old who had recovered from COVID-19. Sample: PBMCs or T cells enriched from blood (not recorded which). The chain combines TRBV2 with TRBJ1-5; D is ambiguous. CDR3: CASRPGHGNQPQHF. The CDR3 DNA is TGTGCCAGCAGGCCAGGCCATGGCAATCAGCCCCAGCATTTT.